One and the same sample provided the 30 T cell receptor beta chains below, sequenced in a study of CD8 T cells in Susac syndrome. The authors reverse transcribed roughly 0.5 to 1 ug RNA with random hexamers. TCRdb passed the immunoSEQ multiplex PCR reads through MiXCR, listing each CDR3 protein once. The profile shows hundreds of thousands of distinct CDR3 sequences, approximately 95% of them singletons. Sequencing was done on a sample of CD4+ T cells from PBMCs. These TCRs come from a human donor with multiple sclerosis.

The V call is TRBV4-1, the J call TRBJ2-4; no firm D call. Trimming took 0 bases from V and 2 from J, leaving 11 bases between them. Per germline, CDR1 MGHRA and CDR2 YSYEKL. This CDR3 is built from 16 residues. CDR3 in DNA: TGCGCCAGCAGCCAAGAGCTTGGCATATCCAAAAACATTCAGTACTTC. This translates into CASSQELGISKNIQYF.

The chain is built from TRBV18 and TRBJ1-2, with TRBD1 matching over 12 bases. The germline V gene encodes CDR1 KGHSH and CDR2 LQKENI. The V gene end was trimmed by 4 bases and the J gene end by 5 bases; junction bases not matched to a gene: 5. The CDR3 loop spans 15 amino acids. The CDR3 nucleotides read TGTGCCAGCTCACAACCGGGACAGGGGGCATATGGCTACACCTTC. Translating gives CASSQPGQGAYGYTF.

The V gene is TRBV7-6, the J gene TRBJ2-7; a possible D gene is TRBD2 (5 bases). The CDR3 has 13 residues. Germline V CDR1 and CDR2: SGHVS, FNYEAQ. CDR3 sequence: CASSLNPGYGQYV. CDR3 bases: TGTGCCAGCAGCTTAAATCCGGGGTACGGGCAGTACGTC.

The CDR3 loop is CASSLGRGTGANVLTF. The DNA of the CDR3 is TGTGCCAGCAGCTTAGGCCGGGGGACTGGGGCCAACGTCCTGACTTTC. The chain links TRBV13 to TRBJ2-6, with D perhaps matching TRBD2 (6 bases). V lost 0 bases and J lost 2, with 8 bases in between. The CDR3 has 16 amino acids. Germline-derived CDR1 and CDR2 are PRHDT and FYEKMQ (reference sequence).

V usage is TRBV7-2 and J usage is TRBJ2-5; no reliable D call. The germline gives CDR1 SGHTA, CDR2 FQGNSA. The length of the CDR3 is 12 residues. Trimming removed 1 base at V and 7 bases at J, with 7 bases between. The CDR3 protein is CASSLEAGTQYF. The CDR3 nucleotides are TGTGCCAGCAGCTTAGAGGCTGGGACCCAGTACTTC.

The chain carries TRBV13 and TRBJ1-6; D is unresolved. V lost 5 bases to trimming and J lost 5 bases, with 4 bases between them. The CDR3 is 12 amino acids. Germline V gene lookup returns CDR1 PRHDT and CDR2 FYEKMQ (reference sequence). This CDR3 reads CASSRDNSPLHF. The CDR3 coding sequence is TGTGCCAGCAGCCGTGATAATTCACCCCTCCACTTT. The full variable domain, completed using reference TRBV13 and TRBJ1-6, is AAGVIQSPRHLIKEKRETATLKCYPIPRHDTVYWYQQGPGQDPQFLISFYEKMQSDKGSIPDRFSAQQFSDYHSELNMSSLELGDSALYFCASSRDNSPLHFGNGTRLTVT.

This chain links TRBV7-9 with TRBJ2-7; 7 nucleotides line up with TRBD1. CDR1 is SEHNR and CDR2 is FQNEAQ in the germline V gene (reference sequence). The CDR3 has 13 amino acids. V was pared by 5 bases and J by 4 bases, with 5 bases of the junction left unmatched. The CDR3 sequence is CASSPGQSYEQYF. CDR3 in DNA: TGTGCCAGCAGCCCGGGACAGTCTTACGAGCAGTACTTC.

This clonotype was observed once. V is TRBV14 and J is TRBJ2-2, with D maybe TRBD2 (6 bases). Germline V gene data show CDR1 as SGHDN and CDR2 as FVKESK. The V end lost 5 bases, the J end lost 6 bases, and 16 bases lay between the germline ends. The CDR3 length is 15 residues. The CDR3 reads CASSAGTWASGELFF. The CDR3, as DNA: TGTGCCAGCAGCGCCGGGACTTGGGCGTCCGGGGAGCTGTTTTTT.

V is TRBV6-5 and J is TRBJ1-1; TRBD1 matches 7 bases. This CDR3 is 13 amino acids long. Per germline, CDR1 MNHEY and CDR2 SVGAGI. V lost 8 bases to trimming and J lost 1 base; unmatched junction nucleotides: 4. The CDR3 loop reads CASYRDRNTEAFF. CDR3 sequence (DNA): TGTGCCAGCTACCGGGACAGGAACACTGAAGCTTTCTTT.

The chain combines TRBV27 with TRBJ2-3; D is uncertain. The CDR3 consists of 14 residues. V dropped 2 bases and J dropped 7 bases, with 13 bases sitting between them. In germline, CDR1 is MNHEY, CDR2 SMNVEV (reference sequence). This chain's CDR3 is CASSLNGPANTQYF. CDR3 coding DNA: TGTGCCAGCAGTTTAAACGGCCCCGCTAATACGCAGTATTTT.

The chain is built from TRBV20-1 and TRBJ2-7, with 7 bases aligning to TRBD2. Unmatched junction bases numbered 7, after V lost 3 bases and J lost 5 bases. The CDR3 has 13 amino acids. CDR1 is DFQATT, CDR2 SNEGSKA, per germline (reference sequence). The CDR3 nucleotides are TGCAGTGCTAGCGCTCGACTAGCCCACGAGCAGTACTTC. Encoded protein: CSASARLAHEQYF.

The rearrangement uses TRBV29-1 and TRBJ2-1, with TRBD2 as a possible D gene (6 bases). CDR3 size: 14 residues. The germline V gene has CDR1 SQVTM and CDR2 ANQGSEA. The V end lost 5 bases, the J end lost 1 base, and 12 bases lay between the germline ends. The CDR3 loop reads CSVRRDRSYNEQFF. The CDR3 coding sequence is TGCAGCGTTCGGCGGGACCGGTCCTACAATGAGCAGTTCTTC.

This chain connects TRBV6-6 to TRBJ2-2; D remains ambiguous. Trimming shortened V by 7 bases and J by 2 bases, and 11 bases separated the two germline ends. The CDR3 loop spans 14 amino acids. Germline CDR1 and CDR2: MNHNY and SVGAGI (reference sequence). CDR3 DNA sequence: TGTGCCAGCATCGTGACGCCCAACACCGGGGAGCTGTTTTTT. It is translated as CASIVTPNTGELFF.

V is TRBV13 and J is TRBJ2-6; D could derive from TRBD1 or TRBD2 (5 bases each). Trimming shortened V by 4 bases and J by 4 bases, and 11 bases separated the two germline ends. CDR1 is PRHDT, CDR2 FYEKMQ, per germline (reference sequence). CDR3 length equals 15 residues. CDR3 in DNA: TGTGCCAGCAGCTCGAGGGGTATAGGGGCCAACGTCCTGACTTTC. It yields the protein CASSSRGIGANVLTF.

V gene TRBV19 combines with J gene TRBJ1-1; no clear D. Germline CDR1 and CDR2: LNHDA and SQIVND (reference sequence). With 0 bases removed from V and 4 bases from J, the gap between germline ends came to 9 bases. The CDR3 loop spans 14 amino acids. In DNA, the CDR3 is TGTGCCAGTAGTATAGAAGTGACTGCCACTGAAGCTTTCTTT. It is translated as CASSIEVTATEAFF.

As DNA, the CDR3 is TGCAGCGTTCCCGACAGGGCGAACACTGAAGCTTTCTTT. Translating gives CSVPDRANTEAFF. The V and J genes are TRBV29-1 and TRBJ1-1, with 7 bases identical to TRBD1. Germline assignment: CDR1 SQVTM and CDR2 ANQGSEA. The junction had 4 bases not matched to a gene; V was cut back by 5 bases and J by 1 base. CDR3 length: 13 amino acids. The entire variable domain, with the rest obtained from reference TRBV29-1 and TRBJ1-1, is as follows: SAVISQKPSRDICQRGTSLTIQCQVDSQVTMMFWYRQQPGQSLTLIATANQGSEATYESGFVIDKFPISRPNLTFSTLTVSNMSPEDSSIYLCSVPDRANTEAFFGQGTRLTVV.

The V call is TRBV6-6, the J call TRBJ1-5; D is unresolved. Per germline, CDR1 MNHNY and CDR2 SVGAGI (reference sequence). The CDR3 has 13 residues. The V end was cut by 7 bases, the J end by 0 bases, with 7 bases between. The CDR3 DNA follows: TGTGCCAGCAAGAAGGATAGCAATCAGCCCCAGCATTTT. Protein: CASKKDSNQPQHF.

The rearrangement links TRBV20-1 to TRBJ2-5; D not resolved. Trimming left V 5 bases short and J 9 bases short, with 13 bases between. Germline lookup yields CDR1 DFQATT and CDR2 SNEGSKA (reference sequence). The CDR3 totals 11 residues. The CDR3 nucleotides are TGCAGTGCTGGCCACCCCCCCTCCCAGTACTTC. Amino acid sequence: CSAGHPPSQYF.

The DNA of the CDR3 is TGTGCCAGCAGTCCCCGACGATCATGGGACTATGGCTACACCTTC. This gives the protein CASSPRRSWDYGYTF. J is TRBJ1-2 and V is TRBV12-3 or TRBV12-4, with D uncertain. CDR3 length: 15 residues. The V and J ends lost 5 bases and 3 bases respectively, with 16 bases between them.

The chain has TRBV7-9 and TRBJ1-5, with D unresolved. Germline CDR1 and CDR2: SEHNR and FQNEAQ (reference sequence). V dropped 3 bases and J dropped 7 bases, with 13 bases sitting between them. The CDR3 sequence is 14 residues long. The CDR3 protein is CASSLMGGEQPQHF. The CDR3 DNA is TGTGCCAGCAGCTTGATGGGTGGGGAGCAGCCCCAGCATTTT.

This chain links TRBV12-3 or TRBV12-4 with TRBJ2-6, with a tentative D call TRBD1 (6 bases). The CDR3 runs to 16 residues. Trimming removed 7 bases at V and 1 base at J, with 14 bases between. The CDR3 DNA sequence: TGTGCCAGCAACCAGGGACATCCGTCTGGGGCCAACGTCCTGACTTTC. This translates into CASNQGHPSGANVLTF.

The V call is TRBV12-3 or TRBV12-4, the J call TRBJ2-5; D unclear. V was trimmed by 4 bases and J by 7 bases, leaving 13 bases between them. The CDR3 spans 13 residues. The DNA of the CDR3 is TGTGCCAGCAGTTCTGTCCTAATGGGGACCCAGTACTTC. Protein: CASSSVLMGTQYF.

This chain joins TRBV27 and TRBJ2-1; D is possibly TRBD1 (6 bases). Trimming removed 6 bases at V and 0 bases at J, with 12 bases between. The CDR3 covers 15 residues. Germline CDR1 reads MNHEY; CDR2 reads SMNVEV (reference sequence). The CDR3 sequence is CASRKDSSSYNEQFF. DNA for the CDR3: TGTGCCAGCAGGAAGGACAGCTCCTCCTACAATGAGCAGTTCTTC.

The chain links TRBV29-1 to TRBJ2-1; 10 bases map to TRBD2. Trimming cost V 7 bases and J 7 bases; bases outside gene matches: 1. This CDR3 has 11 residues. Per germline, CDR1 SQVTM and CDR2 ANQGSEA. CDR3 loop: CSGTSGNEQFF. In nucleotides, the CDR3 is TGCAGCGGGACTAGCGGAAATGAGCAGTTCTTC.

The CDR3 spells CASSPGHRYGYTF. The CDR3 DNA follows: TGTGCCAGCAGCCCCGGGCATCGCTATGGCTACACCTTC. The gene calls are TRBV6-5 and TRBJ1-2; D remains ambiguous. The germline V and J ends were trimmed by 6 bases and 4 bases, with 12 bases remaining between them. The V gene's germline CDR1 is MNHEY and CDR2 SVGAGI. The CDR3 has 13 amino acids.

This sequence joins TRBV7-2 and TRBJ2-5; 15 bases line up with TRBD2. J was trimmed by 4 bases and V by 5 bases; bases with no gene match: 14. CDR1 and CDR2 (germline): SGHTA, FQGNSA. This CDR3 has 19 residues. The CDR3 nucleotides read TGTGCCAGCAGCGCAAACCCCGGGACTAGCGGGGGGCCGCTAGAGACCCAGTACTTC. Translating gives CASSANPGTSGGPLETQYF.

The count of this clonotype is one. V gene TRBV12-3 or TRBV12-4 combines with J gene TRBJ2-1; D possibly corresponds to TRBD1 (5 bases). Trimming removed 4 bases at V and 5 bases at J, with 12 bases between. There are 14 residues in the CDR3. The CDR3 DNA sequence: TGTGCCAGCAGTTCGGCAGGGAAGAACAATGAGCAGTTCTTC. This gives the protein CASSSAGKNNEQFF.

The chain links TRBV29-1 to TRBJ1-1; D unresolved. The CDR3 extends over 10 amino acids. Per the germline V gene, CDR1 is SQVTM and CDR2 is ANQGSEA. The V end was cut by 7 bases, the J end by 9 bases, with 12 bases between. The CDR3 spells CSARLDKAFF. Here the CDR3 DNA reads TGCAGCGCCCGACTAGACAAAGCTTTCTTT.

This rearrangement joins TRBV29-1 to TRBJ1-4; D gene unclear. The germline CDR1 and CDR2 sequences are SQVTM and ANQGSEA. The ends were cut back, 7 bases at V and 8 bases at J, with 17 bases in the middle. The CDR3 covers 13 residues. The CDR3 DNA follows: TGCAGCGCCCTGGGTCGGGGTGGCGAAAAACTGTTTTTT. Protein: CSALGRGGEKLFF. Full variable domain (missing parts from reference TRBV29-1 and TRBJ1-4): SAVISQKPSRDICQRGTSLTIQCQVDSQVTMMFWYRQQPGQSLTLIATANQGSEATYESGFVIDKFPISRPNLTFSTLTVSNMSPEDSSIYLCSALGRGGEKLFFGSGTQLSVL.

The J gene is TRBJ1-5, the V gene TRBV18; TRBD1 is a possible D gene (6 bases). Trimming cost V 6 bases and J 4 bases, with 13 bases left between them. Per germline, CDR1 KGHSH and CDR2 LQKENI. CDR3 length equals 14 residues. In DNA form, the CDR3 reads TGTGCCAGCTCCCGGGGGGCGGGGAATCAGCCCCAGCATTTT. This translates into CASSRGAGNQPQHF.